This T cell receptor beta chain was profiled in a study of blood T cell repertoires in COVID-19. The wider study: T cells, B-cell-depleted T cells, or PBMCs supplied cDNA or gDNA.

Method: immunoSEQ multiplex PCR; TCRdb's copy keeps in-frame clones and lacks some. Of 200,000 to 250,000 clones in the sample, about 81% were seen once. Germline values: CDR1 SGHVS, CDR2 FNYEAQ. This CDR3 spans 15 amino acids. V shed 4 bases, J shed 6 bases, and the junction held 10 bases outside the gene matches. Enrolled through a virtual design, the participants were between 18 and 89 years of age and came from under 30 US areas. The chain combines TRBV7-6 with TRBJ2-7; 9 bases are a match to TRBD2. Sequencing was carried out using PBMCs or T cells enriched from blood (not recorded which). The TCR sequence derives from a man between 35 and 55 years old who had recovered from COVID-19. Here the CDR3 reads CASSSLGTSLTEQYF. The DNA for the CDR3 is TGTGCCAGCAGCTCTCTAGGGACTAGCCTGACCGAGCAGTACTTC.